This T cell receptor beta chain was recovered during a study of neoadjuvant anti-PD-1 for oral cavity cancer. Study overall: Patients without progression got a fourth dose around day 43. Study results and limitations: Non-responders to neoadjuvant nivolumab had significantly more clonal PBMC T cells than responders.

Described time point: after neoadjuvant nivolumab, at surgical resection. These oral cavity squamous cell carcinomas were HPV-negative and locally advanced. Blood cells were analyzed directly, without culture or expansion. The data were produced by immunoSEQ multiplex PCR, yet TCRdb's version contains in-frame clones alone and is incomplete. This table has around 65,000 clones, 86% appearing once. To note about this clone: Its specificity is not known.

This TCR derives from a person aged 40 to 85 with oral cavity squamous cell carcinoma. The sequencing here drew on PBMCs, taken after nivolumab (anti-PD-1) treatment.

The CDR3 DNA follows: TGTGCTAGTGTCTCACAGGGGATCAGCACTGAAGCTTTCTTT. It encodes CASVSQGISTEAFF. The chain uses TRBV12-5 and TRBJ1-1; 7 nucleotides line up with TRBD1. The germline gives CDR1 LGHNT, CDR2 FRNRAP. The CDR3 totals 14 residues. V shed 7 bases and J 4 bases; nucleotides not matched to a gene: 9.